The present entry profiles one TCR beta chain with its context. This sample was included in a study of T cell changes during pregnancy in multiple sclerosis. Libraries were prepared by immunoSEQ multiplex PCR; TCRdb keeps only in-frame clonotypes and omits some of them. Of 40,000 to 45,000 clones listed, roughly 92% are singletons. This CDR3 is built from 14 residues. Germline V gives CDR1 SGHAT, CDR2 FQNNGV. The V and J ends lost 4 bases and 8 bases, in that order; junction bases with no gene match: 5. This chain links TRBV11-2 with TRBJ2-1; 10 bases fit TRBD2. Sequencing was carried out using peripheral blood. This clonotype originated in a female donor with multiple sclerosis, enrolled in a pregnancy study. The CDR3 DNA follows: TGTGCCAGCAGCTCCCGGACTAGCGGCCATGAGCAGTTCTTC. Its translation is CASSSRTSGHEQFF.